Sequencing of this TCR beta chain was carried out in a study of T cell repertoires in cytomegalovirus infection. Whole-study context: Peptides in the study included HLA-C-restricted and HLA-B-restricted CMV epitopes. Public TCR beta signatures indicated both CMV infection and matching HLA type. Findings of the study overall: Totalled public TCR beta family frequency picked out people who carried CMV plus the relevant HLA. It was HLA-C-restricted CMV-specific TCR beta clonotypes that dominated the response ex vivo.

Trimming left V 3 bases short and J 5 bases short, with 13 bases between. The CDR3 covers 14 residues. In germline, CDR1 is SGHTA, CDR2 FQGNSA. This clonotype was seen at least ten times. Its antigen remains unidentified. From the reads, TCRdb called clonotypes with MiXCR, one entry per CDR3 protein. Of around 900,000 distinct CDR3 sequences in the sample, around 30% are singletons; the top ten hold 11% to 15%. The starting material was cultured CD8+ T cells from PBMCs, obtained from culture after CMV antigen stimulation. The TCR sequence derives from a human donor in good health (CMV status not recorded). Some clones in this sample may be carry-over from other donors' samples. V is TRBV7-2 and J is TRBJ2-5; D may be TRBD2 (5 bases). The CDR3 sequence is CASSFGLPGETQYF. DNA for the CDR3: TGTGCCAGCAGCTTCGGACTCCCTGGGGAGACCCAGTACTTC.